These 17 T cell receptor beta chains share one sample of origin, sequenced in a study of ipilimumab plus nivolumab after autologous stem cell transplantation. Sequencing used immunoSEQ multiplex PCR; TCRdb keeps in-frame clones, though not all of them. The data contain over 75,000 clones, 83% of them singletons. The sample was PBMCs, taken in a trial of ipilimumab plus nivolumab as post-transplant consolidation. These receptors all come from a male donor with diffuse large B-cell lymphoma.

This chain uses TRBV19 with TRBJ2-5; 7 bases line up with TRBD2. Trimming took 8 bases from V and 2 from J; bases not matched to a gene: 5. The CDR3 runs 13 residues. Germline CDR1 is LNHDA and CDR2 is SQIVND (reference sequence). The CDR3 nucleotides are TGTGCCAGTGCTACGGGGGGACAAGAGACCCAGTACTTC. It translates to CASATGGQETQYF.

The chain has TRBV5-6 and TRBJ2-5, with TRBD2 matching over 15 bases. J was trimmed by 3 bases and V by 4 bases; bases with no gene match: 10. CDR3 length equals 18 residues. Germline assignment: CDR1 SGHDT and CDR2 YYEEEE. The CDR3 reads CASSRKTGLAGGKETQYF. For the CDR3, the DNA is TGTGCCAGCAGCCGAAAAACCGGACTAGCGGGGGGGAAAGAGACCCAGTACTTC. Full variable domain (rest looked up from reference TRBV5-6 and TRBJ2-5): DAGVTQSPTHLIKTRGQQVTLRCSPKSGHDTVSWYQQALGQGPQFIFQYYEEEERQRGNFPDRFSGHQFPNYSSELNVNALLLGDSALYLCASSRKTGLAGGKETQYFGPGTRLLVL.

The V call is TRBV29-1, the J call TRBJ1-2; TRBD1 agrees at 9 bases. Germline-derived CDR1 and CDR2 are SQVTM and ANQGSEA. J lost 8 bases, V lost 7 bases, and 8 bases had no gene match. This CDR3 spans 12 amino acids. The CDR3, as DNA: TGCAGCGGGGGGGACAGGGAAAAGGGCTACACCTTC. Its protein product is CSGGDREKGYTF.

The CDR3 DNA sequence: TGTGCCAGCAGTGAACCCTACGAGCAGTACTTC. It specifies CASSEPYEQYF. This rearrangement joins TRBV6-1 to TRBJ2-7; no clear D. Trimming shortened V by 2 bases and J by 2 bases, and 1 base separated the two germline ends. In germline, CDR1 is MNHNS, CDR2 SASEGT. This CDR3 region has 11 residues.

This chain uses TRBV30 with TRBJ1-1, with D unresolved. V was clipped by 3 bases and J by 1 base, with 15 bases between them. Germline CDR1 is GTSNPN and CDR2 is SVGIG (reference sequence). This CDR3 has 15 residues. For the CDR3, the DNA is TGTGCCTGGAGGGCCCGCGTGGTTAGGAACACTGAAGCTTTCTTT. This codes for CAWRARVVRNTEAFF.

Written as DNA, the CDR3 is TGTGCCAGCAGCCCTTCCCCTCCAGGTGGTGGTTCACCCCTCCACTTT. This encodes CASSPSPPGGGSPLHF. The chain recombines TRBV11-2 with TRBJ1-6; no clear D. The CDR3 totals 16 residues. Germline-derived CDR1 and CDR2 are SGHAT and FQNNGV. The V end lost 5 bases, the J end lost 9 bases, and 20 bases lay between the germline ends.

The genes are TRBV5-4 and TRBJ2-3, with TRBD2 matching 14 bases. V shed 4 bases and J 6 bases; nucleotides not matched to a gene: 7. CDR3 size: 16 residues. Germline CDR1 SGHNT, CDR2 YYREEE (reference sequence). The CDR3 region is CASSLTSGGAGDTQYF. CDR3 DNA sequence: TGTGCCAGCAGCCTGACTAGCGGGGGGGCAGGGGATACGCAGTATTTT.

V and J are TRBV6-1 and TRBJ2-1, with a possible D match to TRBD1 (6 bases). Germline CDR1 reads MNHNS; CDR2 reads SASEGT. Trimming took off 3 bases at V and 4 bases at J, with 13 bases between the two ends. The length of the CDR3 is 15 residues. The chain's CDR3 is CASSDGTFSYNEQFF. The CDR3, as DNA: TGTGCCAGCAGTGACGGGACATTTTCTTACAATGAGCAGTTCTTC.

The rearrangement joins TRBV6-1 to TRBJ1-2; 7 bases agree with TRBD1. The V and J ends lost 7 bases and 1 base, in that order; junction bases with no gene match: 9. This CDR3 contains 15 residues. Germline CDR1 is MNHNS and CDR2 is SASEGT. Written as DNA, the CDR3 is TGTGCCAGCACCACAGGGGACAGTGTTAACTATGGCTACACCTTC. It is translated as CASTTGDSVNYGYTF.

The J gene is TRBJ1-3, the V gene TRBV15, with a weak D call TRBD1 (6 bases). V was trimmed by 1 base and J by 4 bases, leaving 8 bases between them. The germline gives CDR1 LNHNV, CDR2 YYDKDF (reference sequence). The CDR3 consists of 14 residues. CDR3 residues: CATSRGGLGNTIYF. The CDR3, as DNA: TGTGCCACCAGCAGAGGGGGGCTCGGAAACACCATATATTTT.

The chain combines TRBV7-9 with TRBJ1-5; possible D gene TRBD1, 5 bases. Germline lookup yields CDR1 SEHNR and CDR2 FQNEAQ (reference sequence). The V gene lost 5 bases and the J gene lost 2 bases, with 19 bases spanning the gap. This CDR3 has 17 amino acids. The CDR3 is CASSRTPATGCNQPQHF. The CDR3 DNA is TGTGCCAGCAGCCGGACTCCAGCCACAGGCTGCAATCAGCCCCAGCATTTT.

This clone was picked up one time. The chain recombines TRBV7-8 with TRBJ2-7, with a possible D match to TRBD1 (6 bases). Germline V CDR1 and CDR2: SGHVS, FQNEAQ. Trimming removed 5 bases at V and 1 base at J, with 18 bases between. The CDR3 spans 16 residues. This chain's CDR3 is CASSPVGAQASYEQYF. The CDR3 DNA reads as TGTGCCAGCAGCCCAGTGGGGGCCCAAGCATCCTACGAGCAGTACTTC.

CDR3 region: CASSPAGSQRVGAFF. The CDR3 DNA reads TGTGCCAGCTCACCGGCGGGGTCCCAGCGGGTAGGAGCTTTCTTT. The chain carries TRBV18 and TRBJ1-1; D is undetermined. The germline V and J ends were trimmed by 3 bases and 10 bases, with 21 bases remaining between them. The V gene's germline CDR1 is KGHSH and CDR2 LQKENI. The CDR3 extends over 15 amino acids.

This clone came up a few times. V is TRBV5-6 and J is TRBJ1-1; D gene uncertain. CDR1 and CDR2 from the germline V gene are SGHDT and YYEEEE. This CDR3 is built from 15 residues. V was cut by 1 base and J by 1 base, with 11 bases left in between. The CDR3 DNA reads TGTGCCAGCAGCTTGCCCGGGGTCCCGAACACTGAAGCTTTCTTT. Amino acid sequence: CASSLPGVPNTEAFF.

This chain connects TRBV6-1 to TRBJ1-2, with 7 bases fitting TRBD1. The V gene's germline CDR1 is MNHNS and CDR2 SASEGT. The ends lost 2 bases at V and 8 bases at J; junction bases unmatched: 8. The CDR3 covers 14 residues. CDR3 bases: TGTGCCAGCAGTGAACTAAGACAGGGAGGAGGCTACACCTTC. It translates to CASSELRQGGGYTF.

This chain connects TRBV7-9 to TRBJ2-3, with 13 bases matching TRBD2. Germline CDR1 SEHNR, CDR2 FQNEAQ (reference sequence). The CDR3 extends over 16 amino acids. V trimming: 4 bases; J trimming: 2 bases; junction bases outside the gene matches: 3. The CDR3 nucleotides read TGTGCCAGCAGCTGGGGACTAGCGGGGCCCACAGATACGCAGTATTTT. Translated, it gives CASSWGLAGPTDTQYF.

The V and J genes are TRBV11-2 and TRBJ1-2; unclear D gene. V shed 3 bases and J shed 8 bases, with 13 bases lying between them. The CDR3 extends over 13 amino acids. CDR1 SGHAT and CDR2 FQNNGV come from the germline V gene. CDR3 DNA sequence: TGTGCCAGCAGCTTTGAGGATTCTTTAGGCTACACCTTC. This encodes CASSFEDSLGYTF.